This T cell receptor beta chain was observed in a study of OX40 agonist ivuxolimab in advanced cancers. In terms of the full investigation: Ivuxolimab was a fully human IgG2 agonistic monoclonal antibody targeting the costimulatory receptor OX40 (CD134). The paper describes the monotherapy dose-escalation part (N ≈ 52 patients) of the phase I trial of ivuxolimab. Intravenous ivuxolimab was administered to patients every 2 weeks at six dose levels: 0.01, 0.1, 0.3, 1.5, 3 and 10 mg/kg. Partial responses were achieved by three dose-escalation patients, of whom one had hepatocellular carcinoma and two had cutaneous melanoma. Prior anti-PD-1, anti-PD-L1 or anti-CTLA-4 therapy was permitted, and approximately 42% of dose-escalation patients had received checkpoint inhibitors. Among the 50 to 55 dose-escalation patients, some 20 had hepatocellular carcinoma, around 15 melanoma, 9 renal cell carcinoma and 9 head and neck cancer. In the dose-escalation cohort, over 65% of patients were male, and the mean age was approximately 64 years, with a range of about 23 to 80. The purpose of peripheral TCRbeta sequencing was to test whether ivuxolimab changed TCR sequence diversity and led to clonal T-cell expansion.

What the study reported, not specific to this receptor: On average, CD8+ T cells showed more expanded clones than CD4+ T cells after ivuxolimab. At doses from 0.1 to 3.0 mg/kg, clonal expansion was seen in both CD4+ and CD8+ blood T cells between baseline and week 6. Low levels of normalized T-cell clonal expansion were also seen in some patients who did not respond. Partial responders in the 0.1-3.0 mg/kg groups had among the lowest normalized peripheral clonal expansion, especially among CD8+ T cells. Which antigens the clonally expanded peripheral T cells were specific for was not determined.

For sequencing of the TCRbeta CDR3 region, genomic DNA was extracted from the sorted cells. The immunoSEQ Assay was used for sequencing of TCRbeta CDR3 regions. What TCRdb holds here is the immuneACCESS table cut down to in-frame rearrangements. Part of the clones is not present; checked against another copy, under half of the missing clones reflect an unresolved V gene, and the others are unexplained. The sample table contains 40,000 to 60,000 clones; only one count was recorded for more than 80% of them. The ten largest clonotypes hold 9.5% to 13% of the sample. Remarks on this clone: What antigen it recognizes has not been identified. No per-base quality is available; no much larger clone lies one base away.

The trial excluded patients who had a history of autoimmune disease or were on systemic immunosuppression. Peripheral blood for TCR sequencing was collected from all dose cohorts at baseline, on cycle 4 day 1, and on cycle 7 day 1. The samples were taken from a phase I, first-in-human, multicenter, open-label dose-escalation trial of ivuxolimab. The trial enrolled adults with locally advanced or metastatic head and neck squamous cell, hepatocellular, melanoma or renal cell carcinoma. Before TCR sequencing, CD4+ and CD8+ T cells were separately sorted from peripheral blood. From the cysteine up to the phenylalanine, the CDR3 has a length of 15 residues. This entry keeps only the CDR3 DNA: 45 bases, framed from base 1. The germline V gene gives CDR1 as KGHSH and CDR2 as LQKENI. Trimming accounts for 4 bases at V and 3 bases at J, while the number of junction bases matched to no gene is 5.

This clonotype was sampled from an adult with an advanced solid tumor such as melanoma, head and neck, liver or kidney cancer. The sample here was CD4+ or CD8+ T cells sorted from blood, taken in a trial of the OX40 agonist ivuxolimab. In this chain, TRBV18 is recombined with TRBJ2-7, with 11 junctional bases fitting TRBD1. The DNA reads as follows: TGTGCCAGCTCACGCCTGGGACAGGGGGACTACGAGCAGTACTTC. This sequence encodes CASSRLGQGDYEQYF.